The rows below give T cell receptor beta chains drawn from one sample of a study of PD-1 blockade in classical Hodgkin lymphoma. Measured with immunoSEQ multiplex PCR; TCRdb has only the in-frame clones, and not every one. The sample lists around 66,000 clones, 71% occurring once. The sequencing here drew on peripheral blood mononuclear cells (PBMCs), taken before the second cycle of nivolumab. These receptors came from a human donor with classical Hodgkin lymphoma. CDR3s include the opening cysteine and the closing phenylalanine or tryptophan. The order of the fields is J gene, D gene, V gene, clone size, CDR3 DNA, CDR3 protein. D genes are given only for firm matches. Clone size, where shown, is once, few, many, or a class for clones that have expanded.

TRBJ1-5	TRBD1	TRBV27	few	TGTGCCAGCAGCCCGACAGGGAACAATCAGCCCCAGCATTTT	CASSPTGNNQPQHF
TRBJ1-5	NA	TRBV30	NA	TGTGCCTGGAGTGAGTGGGGGGACGAAAGCAATCAGCCCCAGCATTTT	CAWSEWGDESNQPQHF
TRBJ1-1	NA	TRBV28	NA	TGTGCCAGCAGTGGGAACACTGAAGCTTTCTTT	CASSGNTEAFF
TRBJ1-1	TRBD1	TRBV9	NA	TGTGCCAGCAGCGTAACTGCCGGGACAGGGGACGTTCGATCTTTGGCTTTCTTT	CASSVTAGTGDVRSLAFF
TRBJ1-2	TRBD1	TRBV6-1	NA	TGTGCCAGCAGTGAAACGACAGGGGCTAACTATGGCTACACCTTC	CASSETTGANYGYTF
TRBJ2-5	TRBD1	TRBV15	NA	TGTGCCACCAGCAGAGTAGATCTAGGCAGGGGGCAAGAGACCCAGTACTTC	CATSRVDLGRGQETQYF
TRBJ2-3	TRBD2	TRBV6-5	NA	TGTGCCAGCAGTTACACTAGCGGGAGTGCAGATACGCAGTATTTT	CASSYTSGSADTQYF
TRBJ1-4	TRBD1	TRBV5-1	NA	TGCGCCAGCAGCTTGGTAACTCAGGGGGCATCGCCTAATGAAAAACTGTTTTTT	CASSLVTQGASPNEKLFF
TRBJ2-3	TRBD2	TRBV9	NA	TGTGCCAGCAGCGTTAGCGGGAGGGGGCCAAGTGTTACGCAGTATTTT	CASSVSGRGPSVTQYF
TRBJ2-7	NA	TRBV7-2	NA	TGTGCCAGCAGCTTAGTACACGGGCGGTCAAGCTCCTACGAGCAGTACTTC	CASSLVHGRSSSYEQYF